A single T cell receptor (beta chain) is shown here with its context. Its antigen is not identified. This sample is drawn from a study of cytomegalovirus exposure and HLA in healthy donors. General study results and limits: Specificity for CMV antigens was confirmed in vitro for a few of the CMV-associated chains.

PCR amplification relied on 60 Vbeta primers (plus 13 Jbeta primers). Sequencing was performed with immunoSEQ multiplex PCR; in TCRdb, only in-frame clones are kept and a portion is missing. This sample contains 190,000 or so clones. The sequence was obtained from a boy between 10 and 17 years old in good health and CMV-seronegative. The sequenced sample was PBMCs.

The CDR3 DNA reads as TGTGCCAGCAGCTTGGGGGAACAGGGACGCTACAACGAGCAGTACTTC. Residues: CASSLGEQGRYNEQYF. The chain carries TRBV11-3 and TRBJ2-7; tentative D call: TRBD1 (6 bases). Germline V gene data show CDR1 as SGHNT and CDR2 as YENEEA. The CDR3 totals 16 residues. V was shortened by 3 bases and J by 5 bases, with 20 bases between the two germline ends.